Following are 17 T cell receptor beta chains from one sample sequenced in a study of long-term antiretroviral therapy in people with HIV. It was version v3.0 of the immunoSEQ assay that was run at survey level. The assay was immunoSEQ multiplex PCR, and TCRdb's table has in-frame clones only and misses some. The table lists around 25,000 clones, 90% to 95% of them singletons. Sequencing used unsorted PBMCs, obtained roughly 5.1 years after starting antiretroviral therapy. The receptor source for this set is a woman aged 50 to 60 with HIV.

This rearrangement joins TRBV29-1 to TRBJ2-1; 10 bases are a match to TRBD2. The V and J ends lost 0 bases and 9 bases, in that order; junction bases with no gene match: 8. Germline values: CDR1 SQVTM, CDR2 ANQGSEA. The CDR3 is made up of 15 amino acids. DNA of the CDR3: TGCAGCGTTGAAGAGGGTAGCGGGAGGTGGGGTGAGCAGTTCTTC. Protein product: CSVEEGSGRWGEQFF.

The rearrangement uses TRBV18 and TRBJ1-1; D uncertain. The CDR3 sequence is 13 residues long. Germline V lookup: CDR1 KGHSH, CDR2 LQKENI. CDR3 nucleotide sequence: TGTGCGAGCGGTTTTTCGGAGGACACTGAAGCTTTCTTT. Its protein product is CASGFSEDTEAFF.

V and J are TRBV5-4 and TRBJ2-3; 14 nucleotides agree with TRBD2. After removal of 4 bases from V and 5 bases from J, the junction contained 6 bases not matched to a gene. CDR1 and CDR2 from the germline V gene are SGHNT and YYREEE (reference sequence). The CDR3 contains 16 residues. CDR3 DNA: TGTGCCAGCAGCCCGGGACTAGCGGGAGTCGGAGATACGCAGTATTTT. This translates into CASSPGLAGVGDTQYF.

This rearrangement joins TRBV9 to TRBJ2-7, with D possibly matching TRBD2 (7 bases). The germline gives CDR1 SGDLS, CDR2 YYNGEE. V lost 0 bases and J 3 bases, leaving 16 bases between the germline ends. The CDR3 contains 16 residues. CDR3 in amino acids: CASSVAGGATVYEQYF. CDR3 bases: TGTGCCAGCAGCGTAGCGGGGGGCGCGACAGTCTACGAGCAGTACTTC.

The chain is built from TRBV18 and TRBJ2-7; D gene ambiguous. Germline CDR1 reads KGHSH; CDR2 reads LQKENI. Trimming shortened V by 3 bases and J by 4 bases, and 13 bases separated the two germline ends. The CDR3 has 14 residues. In DNA, the CDR3 is TGTGCCAGCTCACCGCCAGGCCGAGTGTACGAGCAGTACTTC. Protein sequence: CASSPPGRVYEQYF.

A few counts support this clone. The CDR3 here is CASRQASSPLHF. In DNA, the CDR3 is TGTGCCAGCAGACAGGCCAGTTCACCCCTCCACTTT. The chain couples TRBV6-5 to TRBJ1-6; weak D call: TRBD1 (5 bases). Germline V gives CDR1 MNHEY, CDR2 SVGAGI. This CDR3 comprises 12 residues. V shed 6 bases and J shed 9 bases, with 9 bases lying between them.

The chain employs TRBV4-1 and TRBJ2-3; D gene unclear. The CDR3 extends over 15 amino acids. Per the germline V gene, CDR1 is MGHRA and CDR2 is YSYEKL. V lost 4 bases and J 3 bases, leaving 14 bases between the germline ends. Here the CDR3 reads CASSRYLSGTDTQYF. The CDR3 DNA is TGCGCCAGCAGCCGTTATTTATCTGGGACAGATACGCAGTATTTT.

The V and J genes are TRBV15 and TRBJ2-7; 8 bases match TRBD2. There are 16 residues in the CDR3. CDR1 LNHNV and CDR2 YYDKDF come from the germline V gene (reference sequence). The V gene end was trimmed by 0 bases and the J gene end by 3 bases; junction bases not matched to a gene: 7. Written as DNA, the CDR3 is TGTGCCACCAGCAGAGACAAGGCGGGAGGCCTCTACGAGCAGTACTTC. Its protein is CATSRDKAGGLYEQYF.

About this clone: One end of the junction fails to match germline, which may point to a read error. This rearrangement joins TRBV6-5 to TRBJ2-4; TRBD1 matches at 10 bases. This CDR3 comprises 13 residues. Germline V CDR1 and CDR2: MNHEY, SVGAGI. The CDR3 protein is CASSLDRGRMLNF. The CDR3 DNA is TGTGCCAGCAGTCTTGACAGGGGGCGGATGTTGAACTTC.

The chain couples TRBV7-2 to TRBJ2-5; D is unresolved. Trimming cost V 2 bases and J 3 bases, with 4 bases left between them. Germline V gene sequence: CDR1 SGHTA, CDR2 FQGNSA. The CDR3 has 12 residues. Here the CDR3 DNA reads TGTGCCAGCAGCTTATATGAAGAGACCCAGTACTTC. Its protein is CASSLYEETQYF.

The chain is built from TRBV7-2 and TRBJ1-4, with D perhaps TRBD1 (6 bases). CDR1 SGHTA and CDR2 FQGNSA come from the germline V gene. CDR3 length: 15 amino acids. The V and J ends lost 1 base and 8 bases respectively, with 14 bases between them. The CDR3 reads CASSLVTGTEEKLFF. As DNA, the CDR3 is TGTGCCAGCAGCTTAGTAACAGGGACTGAAGAAAAACTGTTTTTT.

The genes are TRBV19 and TRBJ2-7; D is perhaps TRBD1 (6 bases). This CDR3 contains 15 residues. Germline V gene data show CDR1 as LNHDA and CDR2 as SQIVND (reference sequence). Trimming stripped 7 bases from V and 2 bases from J, with 18 bases between. CDR3 amino acids: CASNLGTQGPYEQYF. The CDR3 coding sequence is TGTGCCAGTAATTTAGGGACACAGGGACCCTACGAGCAGTACTTC. Drawing the rest from reference TRBV19 and TRBJ2-7, the complete variable domain is DGGITQSPKYLFRKEGQNVTLSCEQNLNHDAMYWYRQDPGQGLRLIYYSQIVNDFQKGDIAEGYSVSREKKESFPLTVTSAQKNPTAFYLCASNLGTQGPYEQYFGPGTRLTVT.

This clone was picked up one time. The chain is built from TRBV4-3 and TRBJ2-3, with 8 bases lining up with TRBD2. After removal of 0 bases from V and 2 bases from J, the junction contained 10 bases not matched to a gene. Looked up from germline, CDR1 is LGHNA and CDR2 is YSLEER. This CDR3 spans 18 amino acids. This chain's CDR3 is CASSQEPGGRIPTDTQYF. The CDR3 DNA reads as TGCGCCAGCAGCCAAGAGCCGGGCGGGAGGATTCCCACAGATACGCAGTATTTT.

The CDR3, as DNA: TGTGCCACGGCCGGGACAGACTTGGAGACCCAGTACTTC. Amino acids: CATAGTDLETQYF. The chain links TRBV19 to TRBJ2-5, with TRBD1 matching 7 bases. The germline V gene encodes CDR1 LNHDA and CDR2 SQIVND (reference sequence). V gave up 10 bases and J gave up 5 bases; unmatched junction bases: 10. The CDR3 totals 13 residues.

The rearrangement joins TRBV29-1 to TRBJ2-7, with TRBD2 as a possible D gene (5 bases). Germline CDR1 and CDR2: SQVTM and ANQGSEA. V was pared by 4 bases and J by 2 bases, with 12 bases between. The CDR3 extends over 13 amino acids. CDR3 coding DNA: TGCAGCGTTGTGGGCGGGTCGACCTACGAGCAGTACTTC. Encoded protein: CSVVGGSTYEQYF.

Remarks on this clone: The sample has other DNA sequences that encode this CDR3 too. The chain couples TRBV5-4 to TRBJ2-7, with 9 bases matching TRBD2. V lost 4 bases, J lost 1 base, and 3 bases stayed unmatched. Germline V lookup: CDR1 SGHNT, CDR2 YYREEE (reference sequence). The CDR3 consists of 14 residues. In DNA form, the CDR3 reads TGTGCCAGCAGCCGGCGGGAGGGATCCTACGAGCAGTACTTC. It encodes CASSRREGSYEQYF. The variable domain in full, with the rest retrieved from reference TRBV5-4 and TRBJ2-7, is ETGVTQSPTHLIKTRGQQVTLRCSSQSGHNTVSWYQQALGQGPQFIFQYYREEENGRGNFPPRFSGLQFPNYSSELNVNALELDDSALYLCASSRREGSYEQYFGPGTRLTVT.

Comments on this clone: One junction end disagrees with the germline gene, perhaps due to a read error. V gene TRBV5-1 combines with J gene TRBJ1-4; 11 bases map to TRBD1. Germline CDR1 is SGHRS and CDR2 is YFSETQ. This CDR3 is built from 15 residues. The CDR3 nucleotides read TGCGCCAGCACCTTGGATGGGACAGGGGGAGAAAAACTGTTTTTT. It yields the protein CASTLDGTGGEKLFF.